A single TCR beta chain is shown here with its context. Antigen unknown. This entry is derived from a study of cytomegalovirus exposure and HLA in healthy donors. General study results and limits: Previous analysis showed most TCR beta V segments were productive about 87% or about 30% of the time. 16,951 TCR beta sequences were associated with HLA alleles at 0.05 false discovery rate in a later analysis.

Per the germline V gene, CDR1 is SEHNR and CDR2 is FQNEAQ (reference sequence). The CDR3 runs 14 residues. V shed 5 bases and J 3 bases; nucleotides not matched to a gene: 7. The PCR made use of 60 Vbeta and 13 Jbeta primers. The protocol was immunoSEQ multiplex PCR, while the TCRdb copy is restricted to in-frame clones and leaves out a portion. This table has about 70,000 clones, 70% to 85% appearing once. The sample taken for sequencing was PBMCs. This sequence originates from a human donor in good health. V is TRBV7-9 and J is TRBJ2-7, with 7 bases that match TRBD1. The CDR3 DNA reads as TGTGCCAGCAGCCCCGGGACAGTTCGCTACGAGCAGTACTTC. It translates to CASSPGTVRYEQYF. The complete variable domain, with remaining parts taken from reference TRBV7-9 and TRBJ2-7, reads DTGVSQNPRHKITKRGQNVTFRCDPISEHNRLYWYRQTLGQGPEFLTYFQNEAQLEKSRLLSDRFSAERPKGSFSTLEIQRTEQGDSAMYLCASSPGTVRYEQYFGPGTRLTVT.